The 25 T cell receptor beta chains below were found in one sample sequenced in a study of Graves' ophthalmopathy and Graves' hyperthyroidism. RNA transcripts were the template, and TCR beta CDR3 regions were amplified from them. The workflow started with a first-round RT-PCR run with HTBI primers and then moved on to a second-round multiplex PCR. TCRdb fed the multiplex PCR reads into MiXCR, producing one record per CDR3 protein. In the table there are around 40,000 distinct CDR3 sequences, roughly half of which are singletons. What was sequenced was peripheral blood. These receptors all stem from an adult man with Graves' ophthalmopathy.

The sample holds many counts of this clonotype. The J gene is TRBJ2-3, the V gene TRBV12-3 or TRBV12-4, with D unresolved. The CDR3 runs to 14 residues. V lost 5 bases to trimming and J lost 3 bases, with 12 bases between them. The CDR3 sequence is CASSDPRGTDTQYF. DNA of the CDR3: TGTGCCAGCAGTGACCCACGTGGAACAGATACGCAGTATTTT.

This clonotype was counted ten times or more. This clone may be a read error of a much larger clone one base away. The DNA of the CDR3 is TGTGCCAGCAGCGTATTTGGAGGGGGATATGGCTACACCTTC. Protein product: CASSVFGGGYGYTF. The chain carries TRBV9 and TRBJ1-2; a possible D gene is TRBD1 (6 bases). CDR1 SGDLS and CDR2 YYNGEE come from the germline V gene. V was pared by 1 base and J by 5 bases, with 12 bases between. The CDR3 spans 14 residues.

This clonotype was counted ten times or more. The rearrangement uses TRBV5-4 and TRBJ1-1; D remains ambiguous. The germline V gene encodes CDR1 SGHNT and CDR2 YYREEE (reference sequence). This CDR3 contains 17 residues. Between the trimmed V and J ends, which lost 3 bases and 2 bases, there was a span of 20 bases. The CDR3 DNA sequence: TGTGCCAGCAGCTCCTTTCCCCGAGGGTTCCGAAACACTGAAGCTTTCTTT. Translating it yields CASSSFPRGFRNTEAFF. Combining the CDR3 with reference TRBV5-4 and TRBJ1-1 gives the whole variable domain ETGVTQSPTHLIKTRGQQVTLRCSSQSGHNTVSWYQQALGQGPQFIFQYYREEENGRGNFPPRFSGLQFPNYSSELNVNALELDDSALYLCASSSFPRGFRNTEAFFGQGTRLTVV.

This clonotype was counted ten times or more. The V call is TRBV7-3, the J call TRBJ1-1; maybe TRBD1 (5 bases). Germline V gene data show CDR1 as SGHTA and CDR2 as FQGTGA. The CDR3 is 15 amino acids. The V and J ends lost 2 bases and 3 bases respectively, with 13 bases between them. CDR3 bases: TGTGCCAGCAGCTTAGGGCCGACAGCCGACACTGAAGCTTTCTTT. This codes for CASSLGPTADTEAFF.

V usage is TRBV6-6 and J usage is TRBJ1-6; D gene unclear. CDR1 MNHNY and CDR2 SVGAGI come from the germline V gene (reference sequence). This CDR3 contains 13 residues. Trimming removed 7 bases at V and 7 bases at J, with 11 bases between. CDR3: CASNQGLNSPLHF. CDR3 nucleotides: TGTGCCAGCAATCAAGGCTTAAATTCACCCCTCCACTTT.

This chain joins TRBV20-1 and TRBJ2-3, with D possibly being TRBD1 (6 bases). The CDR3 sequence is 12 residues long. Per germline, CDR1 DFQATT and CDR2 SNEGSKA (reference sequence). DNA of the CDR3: TGCAGCGCACACAGGGCCGCAGATACGCAGTATTTT. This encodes CSAHRAADTQYF.

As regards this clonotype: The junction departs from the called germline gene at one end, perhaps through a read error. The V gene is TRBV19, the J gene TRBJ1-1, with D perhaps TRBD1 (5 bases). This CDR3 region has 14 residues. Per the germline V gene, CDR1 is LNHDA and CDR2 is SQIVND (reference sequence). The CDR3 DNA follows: TGTGCCAGTAGTATAGTGGGGGAGAGCACTGAAGCTCTCTTT. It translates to CASSIVGESTEALF.

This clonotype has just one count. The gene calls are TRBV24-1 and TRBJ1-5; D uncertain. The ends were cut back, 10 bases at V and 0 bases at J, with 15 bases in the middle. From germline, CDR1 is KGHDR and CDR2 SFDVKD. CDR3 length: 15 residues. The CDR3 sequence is CATHDALCSNQPQHF. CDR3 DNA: TGTGCCACTCATGATGCACTGTGTAGCAATCAGCCCCAGCATTTT.

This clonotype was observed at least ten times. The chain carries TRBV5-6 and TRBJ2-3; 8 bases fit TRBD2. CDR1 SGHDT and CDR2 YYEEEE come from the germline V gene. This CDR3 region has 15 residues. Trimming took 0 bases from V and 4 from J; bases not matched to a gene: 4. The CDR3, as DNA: TGTGCCAGCAGCTTGGCGGTAGCGGGATCAGATACGCAGTATTTT. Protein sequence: CASSLAVAGSDTQYF.

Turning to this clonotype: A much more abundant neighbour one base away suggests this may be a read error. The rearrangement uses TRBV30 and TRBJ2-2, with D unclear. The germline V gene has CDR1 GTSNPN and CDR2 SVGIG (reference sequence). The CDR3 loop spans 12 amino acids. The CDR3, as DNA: TGTGCCTGGAGTGTAAGTTCCCTCGAGCTGCTTTTT. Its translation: CAWSVSSLELLF.

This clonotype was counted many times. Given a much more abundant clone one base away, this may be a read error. CDR3 nucleotides: TGTGCCAGCAGCTTGGCCTGGGTACAGGGTGACACAGATATGCAGTATTTT. Its protein is CASSLAWVQGDTDMQYF. The rearrangement joins TRBV5-8 to TRBJ2-3, with D perhaps TRBD1 (6 bases). This CDR3 has 17 amino acids. Germline V CDR1 and CDR2: SGHTS, YDEGEE.

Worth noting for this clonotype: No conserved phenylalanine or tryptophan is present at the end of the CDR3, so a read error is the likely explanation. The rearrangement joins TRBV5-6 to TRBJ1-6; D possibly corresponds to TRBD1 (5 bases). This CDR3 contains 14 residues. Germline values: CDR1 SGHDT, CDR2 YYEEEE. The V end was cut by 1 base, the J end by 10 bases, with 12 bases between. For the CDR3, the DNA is TGTGCCAGCAGCTTGAGGGCGAGGGGATCACCCCTCCACATT. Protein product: CASSLRARGSPLHI.

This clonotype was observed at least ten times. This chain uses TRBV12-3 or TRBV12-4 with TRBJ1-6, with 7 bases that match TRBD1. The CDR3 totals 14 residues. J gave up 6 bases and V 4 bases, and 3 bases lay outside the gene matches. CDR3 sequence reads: CASSSGQPNSPLHF. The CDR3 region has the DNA TGTGCCAGCAGTTCGGGACAGCCTAATTCACCCCTCCACTTT.

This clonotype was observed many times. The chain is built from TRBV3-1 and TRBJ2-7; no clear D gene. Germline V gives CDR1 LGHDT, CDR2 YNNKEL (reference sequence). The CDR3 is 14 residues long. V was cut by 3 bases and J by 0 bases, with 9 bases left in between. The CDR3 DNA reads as TGTGCCAGCAGCCAGGAGCCATTCTCCTACGAGCAGTACTTC. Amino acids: CASSQEPFSYEQYF.

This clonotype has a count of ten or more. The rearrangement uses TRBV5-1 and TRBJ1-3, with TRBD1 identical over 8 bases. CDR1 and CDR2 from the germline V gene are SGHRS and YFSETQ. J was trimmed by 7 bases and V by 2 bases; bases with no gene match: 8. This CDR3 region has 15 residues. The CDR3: CASSFGQGRGNTIYF. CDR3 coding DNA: TGCGCCAGCAGCTTTGGACAGGGCCGAGGGAACACCATATATTTT.

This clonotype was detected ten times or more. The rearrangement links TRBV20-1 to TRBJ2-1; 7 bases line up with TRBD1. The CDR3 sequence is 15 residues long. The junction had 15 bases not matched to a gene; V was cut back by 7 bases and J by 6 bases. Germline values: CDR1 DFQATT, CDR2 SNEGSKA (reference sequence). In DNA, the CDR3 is TGCAGTGATCAGGCCCCAAGGACAGGCTTCAATGAGCAGTTCTTC. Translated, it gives CSDQAPRTGFNEQFF.

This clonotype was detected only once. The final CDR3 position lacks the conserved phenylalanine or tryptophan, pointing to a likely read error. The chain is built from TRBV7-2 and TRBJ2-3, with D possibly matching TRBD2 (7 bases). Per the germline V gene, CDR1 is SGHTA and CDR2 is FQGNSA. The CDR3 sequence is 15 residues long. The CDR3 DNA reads TGTGCCATCAGCTTACGGGCGGGGGCGGCGGGTACGCAGTATATT. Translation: CAISLRAGAAGTQYI.

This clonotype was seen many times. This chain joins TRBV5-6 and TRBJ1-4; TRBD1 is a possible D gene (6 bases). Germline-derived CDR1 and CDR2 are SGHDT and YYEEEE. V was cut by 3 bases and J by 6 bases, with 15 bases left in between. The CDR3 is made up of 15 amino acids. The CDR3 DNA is TGTGCCAGCAGCTGGAGGGGGGGCTTGGATGAAAAACTGTTTTTT. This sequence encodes CASSWRGGLDEKLFF.

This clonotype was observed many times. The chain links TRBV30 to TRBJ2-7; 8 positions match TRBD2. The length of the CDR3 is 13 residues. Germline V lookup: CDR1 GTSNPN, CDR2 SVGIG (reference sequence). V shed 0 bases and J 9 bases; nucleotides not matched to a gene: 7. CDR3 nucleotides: TGTGCCTGGAGTGTGTTCCCCGCGGGAGGGCAGTACGTC. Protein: CAWSVFPAGGQYV.

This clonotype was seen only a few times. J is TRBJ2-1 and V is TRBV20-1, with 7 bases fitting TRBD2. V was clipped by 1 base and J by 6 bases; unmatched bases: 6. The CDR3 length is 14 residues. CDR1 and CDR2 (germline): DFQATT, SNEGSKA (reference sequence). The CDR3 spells CSARAAAGVNEQFF. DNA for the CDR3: TGCAGTGCTAGAGCAGCGGCGGGGGTCAATGAGCAGTTCTTC.

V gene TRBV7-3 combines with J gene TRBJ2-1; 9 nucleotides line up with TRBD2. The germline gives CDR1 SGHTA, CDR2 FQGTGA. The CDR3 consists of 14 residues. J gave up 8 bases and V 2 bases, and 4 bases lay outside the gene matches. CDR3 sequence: CASSLLRGGHEQFF. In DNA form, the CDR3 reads TGTGCCAGCAGCTTATTGCGGGGGGGGCATGAGCAGTTCTTC.

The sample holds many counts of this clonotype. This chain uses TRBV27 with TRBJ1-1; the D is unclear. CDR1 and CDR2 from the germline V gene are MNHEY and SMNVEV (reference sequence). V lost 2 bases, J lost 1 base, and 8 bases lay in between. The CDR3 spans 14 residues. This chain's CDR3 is CASSLGNRNTEAFF. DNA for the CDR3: TGTGCCAGCAGTTTAGGGAATCGGAACACTGAAGCTTTCTTT.

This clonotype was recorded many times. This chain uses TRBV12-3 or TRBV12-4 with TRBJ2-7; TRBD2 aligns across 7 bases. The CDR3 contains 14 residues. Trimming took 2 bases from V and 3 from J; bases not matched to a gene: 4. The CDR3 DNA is TGTGCCAGCAGTTTATGGGGGACTAACTACGAGCAGTACTTC. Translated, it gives CASSLWGTNYEQYF.

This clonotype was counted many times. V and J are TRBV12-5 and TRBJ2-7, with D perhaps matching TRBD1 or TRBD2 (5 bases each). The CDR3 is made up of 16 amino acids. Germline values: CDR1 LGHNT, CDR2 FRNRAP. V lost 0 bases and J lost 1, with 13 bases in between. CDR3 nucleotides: TGTGCTAGTGGTTTGGTATACCGGGACGGTTCCTACGAGCAGTACGTC. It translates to CASGLVYRDGSYEQYV.

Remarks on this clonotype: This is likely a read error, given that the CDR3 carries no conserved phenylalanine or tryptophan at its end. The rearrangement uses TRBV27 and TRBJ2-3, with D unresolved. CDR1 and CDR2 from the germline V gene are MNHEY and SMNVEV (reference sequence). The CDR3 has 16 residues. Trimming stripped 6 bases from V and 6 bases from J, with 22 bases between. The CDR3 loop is CASRQELVEREDTQYS. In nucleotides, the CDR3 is TGTGCCAGCAGACAAGAGTTAGTGGAGCGCGAGGATACGCAGTATTCT.